The T cell receptor (beta chain) under discussion was sequenced for a study of Ad26.COV2.S vaccination and SARS-CoV-2 variants. Germline loops: CDR1 SNHLY, CDR2 FYNNEI. CDR3 length: 15 residues. V lost 4 bases to trimming and J lost 3 bases, with 13 bases between them. Treatment noted: around 19 received Ad26.COV2.S at low or high dose, single or two shots; 5 received placebo; per-sample allocation not given. All samples were drawn on day 63, counting from the first vaccine or placebo injection. Comments on this clone: Its antigen remains unknown.

TCRdb keeps only in-frame clones here, not all; method: immunoSEQ multiplex PCR. The sample holds a few hundred thousand clones, roughly 84% seen once. Notes on the study in general: Considerable breadth of spike-specific CD8+ and CD4+ T cell responses has reportedly been documented following vaccination. Assessments of TCR breadth and depth may have underestimated the total T cell responses.

This sequence joins TRBV2 and TRBJ1-3; D may be TRBD1 (6 bases). This clonotype was sampled from a person aged 18-65 years who received the Ad26.COV2.S COVID-19 vaccine or a placebo. This sample comprised peripheral blood, obtained in a trial of Ad26.COV2.S vaccine versus placebo. CDR3 sequence: CASSGTQGVGNTIYF. The DNA of the CDR3 is TGTGCCAGCAGTGGGACACAGGGTGTTGGAAACACCATATATTTT.